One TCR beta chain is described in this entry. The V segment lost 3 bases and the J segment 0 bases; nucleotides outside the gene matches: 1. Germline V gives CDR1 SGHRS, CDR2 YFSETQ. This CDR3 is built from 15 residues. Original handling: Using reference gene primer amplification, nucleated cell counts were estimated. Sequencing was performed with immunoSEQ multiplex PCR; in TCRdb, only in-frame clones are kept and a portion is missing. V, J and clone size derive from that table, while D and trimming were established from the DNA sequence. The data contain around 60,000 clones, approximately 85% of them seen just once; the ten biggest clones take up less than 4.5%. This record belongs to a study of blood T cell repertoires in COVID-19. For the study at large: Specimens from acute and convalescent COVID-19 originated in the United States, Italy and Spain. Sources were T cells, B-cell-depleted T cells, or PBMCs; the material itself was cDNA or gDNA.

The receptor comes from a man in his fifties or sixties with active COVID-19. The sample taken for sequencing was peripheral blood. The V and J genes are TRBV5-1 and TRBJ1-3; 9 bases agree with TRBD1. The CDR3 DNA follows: TGCGCCAGCAGCTCGACAGGGGGCTCTGGAAACACCATATATTTT. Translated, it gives CASSSTGGSGNTIYF.